A single sample is the source of the 5 T cell receptor beta chains below, sequenced in a study of cytomegalovirus exposure and HLA in healthy donors. PCR amplification relied on 60 Vbeta primers (plus 13 Jbeta primers). Clones were read by immunoSEQ multiplex PCR, and TCRdb kept only the in-frame ones, dropping some. The table includes about 120,000 clones, approximately 72% detected once. The sequenced material came from PBMCs. These receptors came from a man younger than 35 in good health and CMV-seronegative.

This clone was observed once. The J gene is TRBJ2-4, the V gene TRBV4-3; TRBD2 aligns across 8 bases. This CDR3 region has 16 residues. Germline V gene data show CDR1 as LGHNA and CDR2 as YSLEER. With 3 bases clipped from V and 2 bases from J, the junction kept 6 bases outside the gene matches. Here the CDR3 reads CASSQFSGETKNIQYF. CDR3 sequence (DNA): TGCGCCAGCAGCCAGTTTAGCGGGGAAACCAAAAACATTCAGTACTTC.

The chain has TRBV6-5 and TRBJ2-5, with unresolved D. Deletions cut 0 bases from V and 2 bases from J, with 7 bases between. This CDR3 comprises 14 residues. The germline gives CDR1 MNHEY, CDR2 SVGAGI. The CDR3 coding sequence is TGTGCCAGCAGTTACTCGCAGGTACAAGAGACCCAGTACTTC. It codes for CASSYSQVQETQYF.

The chain uses TRBV5-4 and TRBJ2-5; D is possibly TRBD2 (5 bases). V lost 1 base and J lost 1, with 8 bases in between. Looked up from germline, CDR1 is SGHNT and CDR2 is YYREEE (reference sequence). The CDR3 is 14 amino acids. CDR3 nucleotide sequence: TGTGCCAGCAGCTTGAAAGCGGCCCAAGAGACCCAGTACTTC. Translated: CASSLKAAQETQYF. The variable domain in full, completed from reference TRBV5-4 and TRBJ2-5, reads ETGVTQSPTHLIKTRGQQVTLRCSSQSGHNTVSWYQQALGQGPQFIFQYYREEENGRGNFPPRFSGLQFPNYSSELNVNALELDDSALYLCASSLKAAQETQYFGPGTRLLVL.

The chain links TRBV9 to TRBJ2-5; D is possibly TRBD2 (5 bases). V was shortened by 0 bases and J by 5 bases, with 17 bases between the two germline ends. Germline V gene sequence: CDR1 SGDLS, CDR2 YYNGEE. The CDR3 contains 16 residues. CDR3 nucleotide sequence: TGTGCCAGCAGCGTAGACCCCACCGGGGTAGGGGAGACCCAGTACTTC. This encodes CASSVDPTGVGETQYF.

The J gene is TRBJ1-4, the V gene TRBV6-1, with D hard to call. Germline V gives CDR1 MNHNS, CDR2 SASEGT. V dropped 4 bases and J dropped 3 bases, with 12 bases sitting between them. This CDR3 has 15 amino acids. The CDR3, as DNA: TGTGCCAGCAGTGGGGAGCGTGCGGCTAATGAAAAACTGTTTTTT. Protein product: CASSGERAANEKLFF.